The clone carrying this TCR beta chain has more than one count but fewer than ten. The sample has other DNA sequences that encode this CDR3 too. TCRdb's copy holds only in-frame clones and misses some; the assay was immunoSEQ multiplex PCR. The top ten hold approximately 0.92% of the sample, which has some 450,000 clones, about 90% seen once. V lost 0 bases and J lost 7, with 7 bases in between. The CDR3 consists of 14 residues. Looked up from germline, CDR1 is PRHDT and CDR2 is FYEKMQ (reference sequence). This specimen belongs to a study of blood T cell repertoires in COVID-19. Study overall: Sample material is recorded as cDNA or gDNA derived from T cells, B-cell-depleted T cells, or PBMCs.

The receptor was derived from a man between 18 and 35 years old with COVID-19, enrolled during active disease. V is TRBV13 and J is TRBJ1-6; possible D gene TRBD1, 6 bases. The source material was peripheral blood. The CDR3 DNA reads as TGTGCCAGCAGCTTAGGGCAGGGGAATTCACCCCTCCACTTT. Translated, it gives CASSLGQGNSPLHF.